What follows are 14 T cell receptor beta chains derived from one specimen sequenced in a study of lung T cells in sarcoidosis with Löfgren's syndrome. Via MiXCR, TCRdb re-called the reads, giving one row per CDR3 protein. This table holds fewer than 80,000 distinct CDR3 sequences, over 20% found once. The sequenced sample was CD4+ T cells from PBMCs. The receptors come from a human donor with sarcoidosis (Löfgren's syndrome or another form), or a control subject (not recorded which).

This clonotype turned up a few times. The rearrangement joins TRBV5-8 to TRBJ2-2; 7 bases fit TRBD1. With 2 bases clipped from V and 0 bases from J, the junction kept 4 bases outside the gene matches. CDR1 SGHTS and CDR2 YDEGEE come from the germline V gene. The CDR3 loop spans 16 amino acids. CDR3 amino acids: CASSFSTGTNTGELFF. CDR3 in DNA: TGTGCCAGCAGCTTTTCGACAGGGACGAACACCGGGGAGCTGTTTTTT.

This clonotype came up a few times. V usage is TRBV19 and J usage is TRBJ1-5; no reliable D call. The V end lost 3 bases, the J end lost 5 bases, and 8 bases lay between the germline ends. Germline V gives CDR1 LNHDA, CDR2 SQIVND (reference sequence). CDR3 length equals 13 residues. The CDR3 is CASSIWQDQPQHF. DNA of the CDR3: TGTGCCAGTAGTATTTGGCAGGATCAGCCCCAGCATTTT.

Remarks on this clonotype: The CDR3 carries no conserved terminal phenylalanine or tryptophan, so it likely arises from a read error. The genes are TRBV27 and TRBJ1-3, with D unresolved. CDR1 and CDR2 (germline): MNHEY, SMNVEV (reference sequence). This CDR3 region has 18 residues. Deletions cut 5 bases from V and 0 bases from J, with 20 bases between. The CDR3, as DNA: TGTGCCAGCAGTCCCCTCAGGCGATCTCAATACTCTGGAAACACCATATATCCT. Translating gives CASSPLRRSQYSGNTIYP.

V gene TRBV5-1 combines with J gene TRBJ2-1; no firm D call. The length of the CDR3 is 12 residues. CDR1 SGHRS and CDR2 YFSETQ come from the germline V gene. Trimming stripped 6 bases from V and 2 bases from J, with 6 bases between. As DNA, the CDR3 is TGCGCCAGCAAACGGACCTACAATGAGCAGTTCTTC. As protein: CASKRTYNEQFF. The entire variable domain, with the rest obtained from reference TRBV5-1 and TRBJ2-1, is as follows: KAGVTQTPRYLIKTRGQQVTLSCSPISGHRSVSWYQQTPGQGLQFLFEYFSETQRNKGNFPGRFSGRQFSNSRSEMNVSTLELGDSALYLCASKRTYNEQFFGPGTRLTVL.

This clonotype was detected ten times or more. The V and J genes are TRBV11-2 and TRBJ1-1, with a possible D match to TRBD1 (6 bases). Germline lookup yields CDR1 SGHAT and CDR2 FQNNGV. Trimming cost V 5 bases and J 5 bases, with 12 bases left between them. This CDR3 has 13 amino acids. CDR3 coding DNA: TGTGCCAGCAGCACCCAGCAGGGGACTGAAGCTTTCTTT. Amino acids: CASSTQQGTEAFF.

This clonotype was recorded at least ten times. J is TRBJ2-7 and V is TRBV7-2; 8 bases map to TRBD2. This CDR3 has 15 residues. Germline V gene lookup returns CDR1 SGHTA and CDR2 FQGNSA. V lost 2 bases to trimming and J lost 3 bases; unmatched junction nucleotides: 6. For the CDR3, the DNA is TGTGCCAGCAGCTTAAGCGGGGGAGCTTACTACGAGCAGTACTTC. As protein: CASSLSGGAYYEQYF.

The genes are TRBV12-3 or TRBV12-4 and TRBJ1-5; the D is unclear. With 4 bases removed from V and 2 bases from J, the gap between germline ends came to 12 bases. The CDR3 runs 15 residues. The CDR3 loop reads CASSSQPNGNQPQHF. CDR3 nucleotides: TGTGCCAGCAGTTCTCAACCCAACGGCAATCAGCCCCAGCATTTT.

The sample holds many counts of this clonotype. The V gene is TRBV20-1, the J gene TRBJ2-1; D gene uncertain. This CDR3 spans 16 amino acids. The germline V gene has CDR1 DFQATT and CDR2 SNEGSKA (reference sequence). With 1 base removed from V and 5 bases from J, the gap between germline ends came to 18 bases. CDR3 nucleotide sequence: TGCAGTGCTAGAGCGAGTGTGGGTGTCCCCCACAATGAGCAGTTCTTC. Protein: CSARASVGVPHNEQFF.

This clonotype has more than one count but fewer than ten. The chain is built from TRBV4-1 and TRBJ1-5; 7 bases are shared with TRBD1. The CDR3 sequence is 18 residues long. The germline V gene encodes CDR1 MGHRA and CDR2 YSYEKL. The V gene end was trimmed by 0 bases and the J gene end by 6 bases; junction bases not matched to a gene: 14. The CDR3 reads CASSQEFRTGANFQPQHF. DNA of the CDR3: TGCGCCAGCAGCCAAGAATTCCGGACAGGCGCGAATTTTCAGCCCCAGCATTTT.

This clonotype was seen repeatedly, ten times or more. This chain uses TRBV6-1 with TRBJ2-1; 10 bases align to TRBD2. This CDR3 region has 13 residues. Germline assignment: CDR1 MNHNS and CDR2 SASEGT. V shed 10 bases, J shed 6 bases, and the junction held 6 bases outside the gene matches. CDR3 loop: CATSGRAFNEQFF. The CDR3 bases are TGTGCCACGAGCGGGAGGGCTTTCAATGAGCAGTTCTTC.

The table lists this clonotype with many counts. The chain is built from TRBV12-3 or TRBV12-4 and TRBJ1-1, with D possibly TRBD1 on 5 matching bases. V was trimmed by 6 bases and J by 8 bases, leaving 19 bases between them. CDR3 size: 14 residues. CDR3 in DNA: TGTGCCAGCAGGATACCGGGACGGGAAACCGAAGCTTTCTTT. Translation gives CASRIPGRETEAFF.

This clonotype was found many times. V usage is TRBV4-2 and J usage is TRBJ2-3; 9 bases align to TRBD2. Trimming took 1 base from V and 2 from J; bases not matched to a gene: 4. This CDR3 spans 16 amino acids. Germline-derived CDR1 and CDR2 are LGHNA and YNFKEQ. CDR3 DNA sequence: TGTGCCAGCAGCCAAGCCCTAGCGGGATTCACAGATACGCAGTATTTT. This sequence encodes CASSQALAGFTDTQYF.

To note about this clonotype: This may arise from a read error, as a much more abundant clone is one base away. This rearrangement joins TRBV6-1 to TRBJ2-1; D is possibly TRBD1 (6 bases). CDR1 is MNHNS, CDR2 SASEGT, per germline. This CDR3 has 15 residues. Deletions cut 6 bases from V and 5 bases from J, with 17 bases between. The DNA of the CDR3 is TGTGCCAGCAGCAGAGGCAGGACAGCTGACAATGAGCAGTTCTTC. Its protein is CASSRGRTADNEQFF.

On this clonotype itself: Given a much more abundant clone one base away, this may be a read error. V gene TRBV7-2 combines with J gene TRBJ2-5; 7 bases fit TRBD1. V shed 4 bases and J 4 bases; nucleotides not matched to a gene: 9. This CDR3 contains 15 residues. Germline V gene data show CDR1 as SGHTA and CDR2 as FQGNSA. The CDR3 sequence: CASSSRTGKGETQYF. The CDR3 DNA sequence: TGTGCCAGCAGCTCTAGGACAGGAAAGGGAGAGACCCAGTACTTC. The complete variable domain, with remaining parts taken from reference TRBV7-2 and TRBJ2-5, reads GAGVSQSPSNKVTEKGKDVELRCDPISGHTALYWYRQSLGQGLEFLIYFQGNSAPDKSGLPSDRFSAERTGGSVSTLTIQRTQQEDSAVYLCASSSRTGKGETQYFGPGTRLLVL.